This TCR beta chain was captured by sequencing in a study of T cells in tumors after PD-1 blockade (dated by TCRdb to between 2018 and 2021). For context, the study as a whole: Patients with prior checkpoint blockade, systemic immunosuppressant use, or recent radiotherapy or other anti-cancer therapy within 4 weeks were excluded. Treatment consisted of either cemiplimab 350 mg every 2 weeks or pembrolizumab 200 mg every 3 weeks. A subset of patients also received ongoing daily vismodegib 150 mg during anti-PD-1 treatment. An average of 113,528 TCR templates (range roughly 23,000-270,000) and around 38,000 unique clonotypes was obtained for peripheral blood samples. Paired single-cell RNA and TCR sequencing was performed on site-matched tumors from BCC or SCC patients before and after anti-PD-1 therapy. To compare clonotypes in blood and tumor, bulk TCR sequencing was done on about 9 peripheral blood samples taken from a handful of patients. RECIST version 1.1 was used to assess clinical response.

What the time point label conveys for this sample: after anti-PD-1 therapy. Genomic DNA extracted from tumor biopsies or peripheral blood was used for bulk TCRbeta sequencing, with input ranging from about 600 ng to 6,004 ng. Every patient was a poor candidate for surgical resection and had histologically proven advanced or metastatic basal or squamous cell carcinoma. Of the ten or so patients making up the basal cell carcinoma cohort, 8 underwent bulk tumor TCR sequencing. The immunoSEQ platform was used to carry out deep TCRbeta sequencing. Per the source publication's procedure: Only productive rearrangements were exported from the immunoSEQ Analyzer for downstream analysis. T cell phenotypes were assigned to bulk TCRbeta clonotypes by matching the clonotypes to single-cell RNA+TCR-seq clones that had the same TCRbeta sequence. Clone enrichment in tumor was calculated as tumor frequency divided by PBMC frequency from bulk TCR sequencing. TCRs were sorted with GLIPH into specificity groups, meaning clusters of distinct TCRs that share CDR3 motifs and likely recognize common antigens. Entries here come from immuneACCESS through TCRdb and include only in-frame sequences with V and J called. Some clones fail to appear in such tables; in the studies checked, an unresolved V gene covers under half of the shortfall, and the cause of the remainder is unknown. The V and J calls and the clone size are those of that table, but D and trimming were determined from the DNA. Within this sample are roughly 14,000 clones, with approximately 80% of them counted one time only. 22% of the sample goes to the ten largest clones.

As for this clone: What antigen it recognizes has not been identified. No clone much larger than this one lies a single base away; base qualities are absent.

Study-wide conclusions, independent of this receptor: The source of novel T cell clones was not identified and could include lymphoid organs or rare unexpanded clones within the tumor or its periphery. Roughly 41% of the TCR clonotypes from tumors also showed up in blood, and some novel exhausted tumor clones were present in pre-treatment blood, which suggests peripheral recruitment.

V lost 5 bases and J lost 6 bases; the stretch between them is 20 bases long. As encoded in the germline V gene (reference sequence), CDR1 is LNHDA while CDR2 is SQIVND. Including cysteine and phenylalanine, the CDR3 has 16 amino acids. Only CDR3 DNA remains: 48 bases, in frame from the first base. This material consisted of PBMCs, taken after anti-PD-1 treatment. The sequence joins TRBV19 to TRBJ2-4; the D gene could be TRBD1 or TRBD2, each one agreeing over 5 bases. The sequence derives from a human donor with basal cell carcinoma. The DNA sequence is TGTGCCAGTAGTTCCGGGCCGGGACCGTACGGAAACATTCAGTACTTC. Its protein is CASSSGPGPYGNIQYF.